Below are 14 T cell receptor beta chains sequenced from a single sample in a study of blood T cell repertoires in COVID-19. Data came from immunoSEQ multiplex PCR; TCRdb stores just in-frame clones and leaves some out. The sample carries around 55,000 clones, about nine tenths recorded once. The sample consisted of peripheral blood. These receptors all come from a man in his forties with acute or convalescent COVID-19.

The J gene is TRBJ1-6, the V gene TRBV4-1; weak D call: TRBD1 (6 bases). The CDR3 is 16 residues long. Germline CDR1 is MGHRA and CDR2 is YSYEKL. V lost 1 base and J 8 bases, leaving 15 bases between the germline ends. The CDR3 DNA sequence: TGCGCCAGCAGCCAAGTCATCACAGGGTCTTATTCACCCCTCCACTTT. It is translated as CASSQVITGSYSPLHF.

The rearrangement links TRBV4-1 to TRBJ2-3; TRBD2 might be the D (5 bases). Germline CDR1 is MGHRA and CDR2 is YSYEKL. Trimming removed 3 bases at V and 0 bases at J, with 13 bases between. The CDR3 has 16 residues. The CDR3 loop reads CASSQSLGLSTDTQYF. CDR3 sequence (DNA): TGCGCCAGCAGCCAGTCACTAGGCCTCAGCACAGATACGCAGTATTTT.

The chain combines TRBV7-3 with TRBJ2-3; 7 nucleotides line up with TRBD2. This CDR3 comprises 13 residues. The junction had 5 bases not matched to a gene; V was cut back by 8 bases and J by 3 bases. Germline V gene sequence: CDR1 SGHTA, CDR2 FQGTGA. The CDR3 DNA reads TGTGCCAGCCGAGGGGACTATACAGATACGCAGTATTTT. This codes for CASRGDYTDTQYF.

The V call is TRBV14, the J call TRBJ1-6; TRBD1 aligns across 8 bases. CDR3 length: 15 residues. Trimming removed 4 bases from V and 7 bases from J; junction bases left unmatched: 6. Germline values: CDR1 SGHDN, CDR2 FVKESK. The chain's CDR3 is CASSREDRENSPLHF. DNA of the CDR3: TGTGCCAGCAGCCGGGAGGACAGGGAGAATTCACCCCTCCACTTT.

The V call is TRBV19, the J call TRBJ2-7, with 11 nucleotides matching TRBD1. Trimming at V came to 0 bases and at J to 4 bases, leaving 2 bases not matched to a gene. Germline loops: CDR1 LNHDA, CDR2 SQIVND (reference sequence). The CDR3 has 15 residues. The CDR3: CASSIEGQGAYEQYF. The CDR3 DNA reads as TGTGCCAGTAGTATAGAAGGACAGGGGGCTTACGAGCAGTACTTC.

This clone has only one observation. The gene calls are TRBV28 and TRBJ1-4; TRBD1 aligns across 11 bases. The V gene's germline CDR1 is MDHEN and CDR2 SYDVKM. The J segment lost 6 bases and the V segment lost 6 bases, leaving 3 bases of the junction unmatched. The CDR3 runs to 14 residues. CDR3 DNA: TGTGCCAGCAGACCGGGACAGGGGGATGAAAAACTGTTTTTT. It codes for CASRPGQGDEKLFF.

The CDR3 sequence is CASRGHQFNAPLDPEETQYF. CDR3 sequence (DNA): TGTGCCAGTAGAGGACACCAATTTAACGCTCCCCTTGATCCTGAAGAGACCCAGTACTTC. This chain joins TRBV19 and TRBJ2-5; maybe TRBD1 (5 bases). Germline V gene sequence: CDR1 LNHDA, CDR2 SQIVND (reference sequence). The CDR3 is made up of 20 amino acids. Trimming pared 6 bases from V and 3 bases from J, leaving 32 bases between.

This chain uses TRBV2 with TRBJ1-2, with TRBD1 matching over 7 bases. Germline-derived CDR1 and CDR2 are SNHLY and FYNNEI. The CDR3 loop spans 12 amino acids. J gave up 2 bases and V 10 bases, and 4 bases lay outside the gene matches. DNA of the CDR3: TGTGCCACCGGGACAGCGAACTATGGCTACACCTTC. This translates into CATGTANYGYTF.

J is TRBJ2-7 and V is TRBV15, with a tentative D call TRBD1 (6 bases). In germline, CDR1 is LNHNV, CDR2 YYDKDF (reference sequence). CDR3 length: 16 residues. V was trimmed by 0 bases and J by 2 bases, leaving 14 bases between them. The CDR3 coding sequence is TGTGCCACCAGCAGAGATAGGGCAGGGGTTCCCTACGAGCAGTACTTC. This gives the protein CATSRDRAGVPYEQYF.

The J gene is TRBJ1-5, the V gene TRBV19; 7 nucleotides agree with TRBD1. The V gene's germline CDR1 is LNHDA and CDR2 SQIVND (reference sequence). V lost 5 bases to trimming and J lost 6 bases; unmatched junction nucleotides: 7. This CDR3 region has 14 residues. CDR3 coding DNA: TGTGCCAGTAGTTCGCGACAGGGCTCTCAGCCCCAGCATTTT. Protein: CASSSRQGSQPQHF.

This clone was seen just once. The rearrangement links TRBV18 to TRBJ1-6; TRBD1 might be the D (6 bases). In germline, CDR1 is KGHSH, CDR2 LQKENI. This CDR3 has 15 amino acids. With 6 bases removed from V and 5 bases from J, the gap between germline ends came to 14 bases. CDR3 bases: TGTGCCAGCTCGCCCGAGGGGGGGAATAATTCACCCCTCCACTTT. Its protein is CASSPEGGNNSPLHF.

The chain has TRBV7-9 and TRBJ2-5, with 7 nucleotides matching TRBD2. CDR3 length: 15 amino acids. The trim removed 4 bases at V and 4 bases at J, leaving 9 bases unmatched. CDR1 SEHNR and CDR2 FQNEAQ come from the germline V gene (reference sequence). CDR3 in amino acids: CASSSRTGGGETQYF. CDR3 sequence (DNA): TGTGCCAGCAGCTCTAGAACGGGAGGAGGAGAGACCCAGTACTTC.

The chain links TRBV29-1 to TRBJ2-5, with 12 bases lining up with TRBD1. The germline gives CDR1 SQVTM, CDR2 ANQGSEA. With 4 bases clipped from V and 5 bases from J, the junction kept 5 bases outside the gene matches. The CDR3 has 14 residues. As DNA, the CDR3 is TGCAGCGTTGCAGGGACAGGGGGCGGGGAGACCCAGTACTTC. As protein: CSVAGTGGGETQYF.

The chain carries TRBV5-6 and TRBJ1-1; 7 nucleotides line up with TRBD1. CDR1 and CDR2 (germline): SGHDT, YYEEEE. This CDR3 comprises 14 residues. The J segment lost 5 bases and the V segment lost 4 bases, leaving 8 bases of the junction unmatched. Written as DNA, the CDR3 is TGTGCCAGCAGCGCACGGGACAGAAATACTGAAGCTTTCTTT. This encodes CASSARDRNTEAFF.